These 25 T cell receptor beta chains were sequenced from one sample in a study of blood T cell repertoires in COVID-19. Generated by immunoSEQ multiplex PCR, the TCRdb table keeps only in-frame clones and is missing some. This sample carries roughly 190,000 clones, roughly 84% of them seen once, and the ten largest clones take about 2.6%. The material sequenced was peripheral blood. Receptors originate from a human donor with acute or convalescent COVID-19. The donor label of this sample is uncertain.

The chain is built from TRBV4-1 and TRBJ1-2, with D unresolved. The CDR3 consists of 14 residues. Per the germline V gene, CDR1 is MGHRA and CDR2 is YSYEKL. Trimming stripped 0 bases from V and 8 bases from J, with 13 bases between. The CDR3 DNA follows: TGCGCCAGCAGCCAAGAGTGGGGAGTAGGGGGCTACACCTTC. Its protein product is CASSQEWGVGGYTF.

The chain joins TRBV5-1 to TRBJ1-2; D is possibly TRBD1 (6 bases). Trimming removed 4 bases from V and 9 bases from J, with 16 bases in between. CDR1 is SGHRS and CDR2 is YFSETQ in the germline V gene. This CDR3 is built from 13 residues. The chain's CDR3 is CASSPVGQGSYTF. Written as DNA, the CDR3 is TGCGCCAGCAGCCCGGTGGGTCAGGGGAGCTACACCTTC.

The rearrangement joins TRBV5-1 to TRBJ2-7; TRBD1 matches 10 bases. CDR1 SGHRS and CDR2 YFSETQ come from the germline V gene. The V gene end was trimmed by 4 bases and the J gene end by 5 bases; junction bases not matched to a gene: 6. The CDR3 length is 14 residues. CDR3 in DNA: TGCGCCAGCAGCGCCGGGACAGGGGATAACGAGCAGTACTTC. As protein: CASSAGTGDNEQYF.

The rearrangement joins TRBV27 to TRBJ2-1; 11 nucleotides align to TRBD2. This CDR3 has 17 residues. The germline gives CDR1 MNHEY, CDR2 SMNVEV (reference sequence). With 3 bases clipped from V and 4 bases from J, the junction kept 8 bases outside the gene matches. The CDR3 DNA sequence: TGTGCCAGCAGTTTTCGACTAGCGGGAAGCCGATACAATGAGCAGTTCTTC. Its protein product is CASSFRLAGSRYNEQFF.

CDR3 loop: CASSLRLAGGLATQYF. CDR3 nucleotide sequence: TGTGCCAGCAGTTTGCGACTAGCGGGAGGGCTCGCTACGCAGTATTTT. The chain employs TRBV27 and TRBJ2-3; 14 nucleotides align to TRBD2. The CDR3 consists of 16 residues. Germline V gene data show CDR1 as MNHEY and CDR2 as SMNVEV (reference sequence). The trim removed 3 bases at V and 8 bases at J, leaving 7 bases unmatched.

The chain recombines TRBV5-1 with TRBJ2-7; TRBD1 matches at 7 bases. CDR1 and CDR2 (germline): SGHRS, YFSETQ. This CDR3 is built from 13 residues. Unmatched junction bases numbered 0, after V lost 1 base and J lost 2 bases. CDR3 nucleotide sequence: TGCGCCAGCAGCTTGAGGGGGCCCTACGAGCAGTACTTC. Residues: CASSLRGPYEQYF.

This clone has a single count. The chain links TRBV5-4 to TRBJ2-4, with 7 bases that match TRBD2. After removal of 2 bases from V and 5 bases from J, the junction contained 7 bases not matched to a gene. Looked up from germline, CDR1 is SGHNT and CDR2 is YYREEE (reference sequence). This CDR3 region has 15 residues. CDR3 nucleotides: TGTGCCAGCAGCTTTGGTGCGGCGGGGGAAAACATTCAGTACTTC. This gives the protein CASSFGAAGENIQYF. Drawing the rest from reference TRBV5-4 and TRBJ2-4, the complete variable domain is ETGVTQSPTHLIKTRGQQVTLRCSSQSGHNTVSWYQQALGQGPQFIFQYYREEENGRGNFPPRFSGLQFPNYSSELNVNALELDDSALYLCASSFGAAGENIQYFGAGTRLSVL.

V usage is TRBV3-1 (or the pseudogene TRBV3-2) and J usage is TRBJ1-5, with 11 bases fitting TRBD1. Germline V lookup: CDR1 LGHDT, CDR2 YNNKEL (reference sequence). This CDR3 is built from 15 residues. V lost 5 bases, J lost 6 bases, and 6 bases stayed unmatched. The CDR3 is CASSSGQGGAQPQHF. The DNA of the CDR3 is TGTGCCAGCAGCTCGGGACAGGGGGGAGCTCAGCCCCAGCATTTT.

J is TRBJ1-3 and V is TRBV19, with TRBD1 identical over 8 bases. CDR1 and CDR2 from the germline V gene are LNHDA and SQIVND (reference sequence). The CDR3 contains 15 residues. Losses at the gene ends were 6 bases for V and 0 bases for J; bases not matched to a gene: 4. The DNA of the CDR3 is TGTGCCAGTAGGGGACAGGACAGCTCTGGAAACACCATATATTTT. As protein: CASRGQDSSGNTIYF.

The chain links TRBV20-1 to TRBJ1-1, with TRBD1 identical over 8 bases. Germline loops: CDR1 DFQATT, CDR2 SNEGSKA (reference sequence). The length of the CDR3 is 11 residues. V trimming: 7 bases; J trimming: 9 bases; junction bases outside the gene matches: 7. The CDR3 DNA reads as TGCAGTGTTATCCGGGACAGGAAAGCTTTCTTT. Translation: CSVIRDRKAFF.

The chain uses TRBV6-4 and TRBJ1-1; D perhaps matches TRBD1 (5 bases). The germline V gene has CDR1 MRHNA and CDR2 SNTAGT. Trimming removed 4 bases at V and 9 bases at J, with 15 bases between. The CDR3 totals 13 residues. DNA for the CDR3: TGTGCCAGCAGTGCCGGGGGTGTAGGACAAGCTTTCTTT. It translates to CASSAGGVGQAFF.

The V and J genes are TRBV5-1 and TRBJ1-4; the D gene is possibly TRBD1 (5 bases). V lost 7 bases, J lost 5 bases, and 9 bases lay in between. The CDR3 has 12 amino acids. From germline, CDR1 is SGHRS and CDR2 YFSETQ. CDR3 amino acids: CASAGENEKLFF. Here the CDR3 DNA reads TGCGCCAGCGCGGGGGAGAATGAAAAACTGTTTTTT.

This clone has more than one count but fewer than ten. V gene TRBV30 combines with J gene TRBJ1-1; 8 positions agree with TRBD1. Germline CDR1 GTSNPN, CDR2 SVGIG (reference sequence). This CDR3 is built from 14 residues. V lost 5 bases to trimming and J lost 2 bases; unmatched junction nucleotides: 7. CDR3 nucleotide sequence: TGTGCCTGGGACTTGGGACAGGTTAACACTGAAGCTTTCTTT. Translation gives CAWDLGQVNTEAFF.

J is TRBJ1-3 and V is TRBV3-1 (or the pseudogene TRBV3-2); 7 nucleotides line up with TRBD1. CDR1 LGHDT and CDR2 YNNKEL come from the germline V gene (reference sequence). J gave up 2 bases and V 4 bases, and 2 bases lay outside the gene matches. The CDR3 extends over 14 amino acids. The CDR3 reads CASSPGGTGNTIYF. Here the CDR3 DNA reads TGTGCCAGCAGCCCAGGGGGGACTGGAAACACCATATATTTT.

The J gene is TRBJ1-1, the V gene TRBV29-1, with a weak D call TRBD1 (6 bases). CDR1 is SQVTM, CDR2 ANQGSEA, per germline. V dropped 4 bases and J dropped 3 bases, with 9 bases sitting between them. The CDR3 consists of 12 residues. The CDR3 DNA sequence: TGCAGCGTTGGTACAGGGCACACTGAAGCTTTCTTT. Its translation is CSVGTGHTEAFF. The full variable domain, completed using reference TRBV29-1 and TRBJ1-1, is SAVISQKPSRDICQRGTSLTIQCQVDSQVTMMFWYRQQPGQSLTLIATANQGSEATYESGFVIDKFPISRPNLTFSTLTVSNMSPEDSSIYLCSVGTGHTEAFFGQGTRLTVV.

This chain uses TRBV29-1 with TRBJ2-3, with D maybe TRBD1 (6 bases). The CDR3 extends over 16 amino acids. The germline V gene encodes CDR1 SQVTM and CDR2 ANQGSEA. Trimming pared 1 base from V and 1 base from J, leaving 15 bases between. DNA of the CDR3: TGCAGCGTTGAAGCATCAGGGGCTGGCCGCACAGATACGCAGTATTTT. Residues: CSVEASGAGRTDTQYF.

The CDR3: CAWSVSYLLAKNIQYF. The CDR3 nucleotides read TGTGCCTGGAGTGTATCCTACCTGCTAGCCAAAAACATTCAGTACTTC. The gene calls are TRBV30 and TRBJ2-4, with D hard to call. The CDR3 spans 16 residues. The ends were cut back, 0 bases at V and 0 bases at J, with 12 bases in the middle. Germline V CDR1 and CDR2: GTSNPN, SVGIG (reference sequence).

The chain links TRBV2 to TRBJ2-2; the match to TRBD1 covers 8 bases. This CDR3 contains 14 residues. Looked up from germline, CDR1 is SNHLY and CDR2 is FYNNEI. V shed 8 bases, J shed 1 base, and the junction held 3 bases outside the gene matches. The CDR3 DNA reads TGTGCCAGCCAGACAGGGGTGAACACCGGGGAGCTGTTTTTT. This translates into CASQTGVNTGELFF.

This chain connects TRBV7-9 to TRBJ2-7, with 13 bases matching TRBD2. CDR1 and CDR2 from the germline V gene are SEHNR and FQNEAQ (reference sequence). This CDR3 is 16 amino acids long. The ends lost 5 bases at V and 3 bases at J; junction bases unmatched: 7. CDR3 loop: CASSRTSGRVYYEQYF. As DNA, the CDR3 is TGTGCCAGCAGCCGGACTAGCGGGAGAGTCTACTACGAGCAGTACTTC.

The CDR3 loop is CASSSPGGRDYTF. CDR3 DNA: TGTGCCAGCAGCTCCCCAGGGGGCCGGGACTACACCTTC. This rearrangement joins TRBV7-2 to TRBJ1-2, with TRBD1 matching 8 bases. Germline V gives CDR1 SGHTA, CDR2 FQGNSA. The junction had 8 bases not matched to a gene; V was cut back by 4 bases and J by 10 bases. The CDR3 is made up of 13 amino acids.

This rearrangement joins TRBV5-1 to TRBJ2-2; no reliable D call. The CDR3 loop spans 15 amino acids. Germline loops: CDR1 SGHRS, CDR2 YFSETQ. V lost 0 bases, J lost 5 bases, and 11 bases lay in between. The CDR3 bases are TGCGCCAGCAGCTTGGCGGTCACGCCGACCGGGGAGCTGTTTTTT. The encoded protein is CASSLAVTPTGELFF. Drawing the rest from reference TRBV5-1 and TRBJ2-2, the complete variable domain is KAGVTQTPRYLIKTRGQQVTLSCSPISGHRSVSWYQQTPGQGLQFLFEYFSETQRNKGNFPGRFSGRQFSNSRSEMNVSTLELGDSALYLCASSLAVTPTGELFFGEGSRLTVL.

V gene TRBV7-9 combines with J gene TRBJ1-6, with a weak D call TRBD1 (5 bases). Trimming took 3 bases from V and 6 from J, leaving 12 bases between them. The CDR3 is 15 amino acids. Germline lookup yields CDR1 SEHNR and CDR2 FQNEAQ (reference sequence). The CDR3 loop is CASSLDMGPNSPLHF. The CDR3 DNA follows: TGTGCCAGCAGCTTGGACATGGGGCCTAATTCACCCCTCCACTTT.

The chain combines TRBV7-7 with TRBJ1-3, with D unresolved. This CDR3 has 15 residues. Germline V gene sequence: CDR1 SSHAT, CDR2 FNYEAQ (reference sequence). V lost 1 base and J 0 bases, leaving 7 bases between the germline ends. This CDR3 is CASSLDGGSGNTIYF. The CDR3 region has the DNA TGTGCCAGCAGCTTAGATGGCGGCTCTGGAAACACCATATATTTT.

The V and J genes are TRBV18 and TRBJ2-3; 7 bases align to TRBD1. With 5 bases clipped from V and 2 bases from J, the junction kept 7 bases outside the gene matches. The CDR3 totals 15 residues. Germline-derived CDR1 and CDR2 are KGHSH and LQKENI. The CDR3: CASSSDRAPTDTQYF. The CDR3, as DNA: TGTGCCAGCTCATCCGACAGGGCACCCACAGATACGCAGTATTTT.

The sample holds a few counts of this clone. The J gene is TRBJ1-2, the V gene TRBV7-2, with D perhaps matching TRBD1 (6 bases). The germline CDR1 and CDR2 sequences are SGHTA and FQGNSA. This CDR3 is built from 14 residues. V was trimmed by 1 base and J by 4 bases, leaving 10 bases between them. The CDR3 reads CASSLGRGGYGYTF. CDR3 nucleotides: TGTGCCAGCAGCTTAGGCAGGGGTGGCTATGGCTACACCTTC.